The source of this T cell receptor (beta chain) is a study of a mutant IDH1 vaccine in newly diagnosed glioma. Background on the study: The first vaccination came 4-6 weeks after radiotherapy alone, or with temozolomide cycles.

As to this clone: Its cognate antigen is unknown.

This CDR3 region has 17 residues. V shed 2 bases, J shed 0 bases, and the junction held 6 bases outside the gene matches. CDR1 and CDR2 from the germline V gene are KGHSH and LQKENI. Time point described: week 23, last vaccination. Topical imiquimod was applied with each vaccine dose, which held 300 ug of mutant IDH1 20-mer peptide. The donor cohort comprised cases of new WHO grade 3 or 4 IDH1-mutant, ATRX-lost astrocytoma. Sequencing used immunoSEQ multiplex PCR; TCRdb keeps in-frame clones, though not all of them. Among approximately 44,000 clones, about 81% were seen once, and the ten largest hold around 2.5%.

The V and J genes are TRBV18 and TRBJ1-1, with TRBD1 matching 10 bases. This TCR was recovered from a woman under 30 with glioma. Some clones in this sample may be carry-over from other donors' samples. Specimen: PBMCs, collected from a glioma patient whose treatment included an IDH1 peptide vaccine. CDR3 nucleotides: TGTGCCAGCTCACCAATCAGGACAGGGGGTATGAACACTGAAGCTTTCTTT. It yields the protein CASSPIRTGGMNTEAFF. Complete variable domain (other parts from reference TRBV18 and TRBJ1-1): NAGVMQNPRHLVRRRGQEARLRCSPMKGHSHVYWYRQLPEEGLKFMVYLQKENIIDESGMPKERFSAEFPKEGPSILRIQQVVRGDSAAYFCASSPIRTGGMNTEAFFGQGTRLTVV.